These T cell receptor beta chains were read from a single sample in a study of T cell responses to AZD1222 COVID-19 vaccine. Assay: immunoSEQ multiplex PCR; the TCRdb copy retains only in-frame clones and omits some. This sample has some 170,000 clones, with 92% found just once. The material sequenced was peripheral blood, taken 28 days after the second AZD1222 dose. All receptors come from an adult who received the AZD1222 COVID-19 vaccine. The CDR3 runs from the conserved cysteine through the conserved F or W. The D gene is left open where the match is weak. Size is omitted from some rows. Given values are once, few, many or a class for expanded clones.

cdr3_length d_call j_call clone_size v_call cdr3_nt cdr3_aa
11 . TRBJ1-2 . TRBV12-3/TRBV12-4 TGTGCCAGCAGCCGGGGCTATGGCTACACCTTC CASSRGYGYTF
16 TRBD2 TRBJ2-5 . TRBV10-3 TGTGCCATCAGTGACCCTAGCGGGGGCCAGGGAGAGGGCCAGTACTTC CAISDPSGGQGEGQYF
13 . TRBJ1-6 . TRBV6-5 TGTGCCAGCAGACCCGTCTATAATTCACCCCTCCACTTT CASRPVYNSPLHF
11 . TRBJ1-4 . TRBV6-2/TRBV6-3 TGTGCCAGCAGTTATAATGAAAAACTGTTTTTT CASSYNEKLFF
14 . TRBJ2-1 . TRBV7-9 TGTGCCAGCAGCTTATGGCCCCCCGGGGATGAGCAGTTCTTC CASSLWPPGDEQFF
14 . TRBJ1-5 . TRBV6-5 TGTGCCAGCAGTATGGAGACAGACCATCAGCCCCAGCATTTT CASSMETDHQPQHF
13 . TRBJ1-5 . TRBV20-1 TGCAGTGCTAGTGAGGGGGGAAATCAGCCCCAGCATTTT CSASEGGNQPQHF
13 . TRBJ2-3 . TRBV6-4 TGTGCCAGCAGTGAGACAGGCATAGATACGCAGTATTTT CASSETGIDTQYF
15 . TRBJ1-4 once TRBV19 TGTGCCAGTAGTCCCCCGAGGGGTTCTAATGAAAAACTGTTTTTT CASSPPRGSNEKLFF
15 TRBD1 TRBJ1-5 . TRBV19 TGTGCCAGTAGTTCGGACAGGGGGCAATATCAGCCCCAGCATTTT CASSSDRGQYQPQHF
12 . TRBJ1-2 few TRBV15 TGTGCCACCAGCAGAGATTCAGGTGGCTACACCTTC CATSRDSGGYTF
15 . TRBJ2-3 . TRBV19 TGTGCCAGTACCTCGCGAGGCGGGAGCACAGATACGCAGTATTTT CASTSRGGSTDTQYF
16 TRBD1 TRBJ2-1 . TRBV11-2 TGTGCCAGCAGCTTCGGGGACAGGGACCCCTACAATGAGCAGTTCTTC CASSFGDRDPYNEQFF
16 . TRBJ1-1 . TRBV3-1/TRBV3-2 TGTGCCAGCAGCCGGTGGATCAGTTATGGGAACACTGAAGCTTTCTTT CASSRWISYGNTEAFF
13 . TRBJ2-7 . TRBV12-3/TRBV12-4 TGTGCCAGCAGTGGCTACAGGGACTCCGAGCAGTACTTC CASSGYRDSEQYF
17 . TRBJ1-4 . TRBV5-1 TGCGCCAGCAGCTTGGAAGCAGGGGAAACAACTAATGAAAAACTGTTTTTT CASSLEAGETTNEKLFF
15 . TRBJ2-5 once TRBV5-1 TGCGCCAGCAGCCCCGACGACAGGATCCAAGAGACCCAGTACTTC CASSPDDRIQETQYF
12 . TRBJ1-1 . TRBV6-6 TGTGCGGCAGGGATCCGAAGTTCTGAAGCTTTCTTT CAAGIRSSEAFF
17 . TRBJ1-5 . TRBV4-1 TGCGCCAGCAGCCAAGAAACCACAACTAGTAGCAATCAGCCCCAGCATTTT CASSQETTTSSNQPQHF
13 . TRBJ1-2 . TRBV7-9 TGTGCCAGCAGCTTTCTACAGGAAGACGGCTACACCTTC CASSFLQEDGYTF
14 . TRBJ1-1 . TRBV13 TGTGCCAGCAGCTTGGACAGACAGAACACTGAAGCTTTCTTT CASSLDRQNTEAFF
13 . TRBJ2-2 . TRBV5-1 TGCGCCAGCAGCGAGGCTAACACCGGGGAGCTGTTTTTT CASSEANTGELFF
16 TRBD2 TRBJ2-5 . TRBV7-9 TGTGCCAGCAGCTTAGGCGTAGCGGGACACCTGGTGACCCAGTACTTC CASSLGVAGHLVTQYF
15 TRBD1 TRBJ1-2 . TRBV10-2 TGCGCCAGCAGTGCCTCGACAGGGTTTCTGGGTGGCTACACCTTC CASSASTGFLGGYTF
16 TRBD2 TRBJ2-5 . TRBV6-2/TRBV6-3 TGTGCCAGCAGTTGGTTCGAGCGGGGGGAACAAGAGACCCAGTACTTC CASSWFERGEQETQYF
15 . TRBJ1-1 . TRBV29-1 TGCAGCGTTGAAGTCTCTCCAGATTTGAACACTGAAGCTTTCTTT CSVEVSPDLNTEAFF
13 . TRBJ1-5 . TRBV19 TGTGCCAGTAGTATAGATCATGGTCAGCCCCAGCATTTT CASSIDHGQPQHF
14 TRBD2 TRBJ2-3 . TRBV29-1 TGCAGCGTCAGACTAGCGGGGCGCACAGATACGCAGTATTTT CSVRLAGRTDTQYF
14 TRBD1 TRBJ1-1 . TRBV13 TGTGCCAGCAGCTTAACGGACAGGGGGAATGAAGCTTTCTTT CASSLTDRGNEAFF
14 TRBD1 TRBJ1-1 . TRBV5-6 TGTGCCAGCAGTTGGGACAGGATGAACACTGAAGCTTTCTTT CASSWDRMNTEAFF
16 . TRBJ1-6 . TRBV7-2 TGTGCCAGCAGCGAGAGGGGGGACGCCTATAATTCACCCCTCCACTTT CASSERGDAYNSPLHF
16 TRBD1 TRBJ2-7 . TRBV4-2 TGTGCCAGCAGCCAAGATTGGGCAGGGGGCATCTACGAGCAGTACTTC CASSQDWAGGIYEQYF
11 . TRBJ2-1 . TRBV7-9 TGTGCCAGCAGAAGCTACAATGAGCAGTTCTTC CASRSYNEQFF
13 . TRBJ2-7 . TRBV3-1/TRBV3-2 TGTGCCAGCAGCTTCGGGCCTGGGGCCGAGCAGTACTTC CASSFGPGAEQYF
12 . TRBJ2-3 . TRBV7-9 TGTGCCAGCAGAGGTATCGCAGATACGCAGTATTTT CASRGIADTQYF
11 . TRBJ1-1 once TRBV30 TGTGCCTGGAGTCAGCGCCTTGAAGCTTTCTTT CAWSQRLEAFF